This TCR beta chain was profiled in a study of blood T cell repertoires in COVID-19. Study-wide background: Sites in the United States, Italy and Spain provided acute and convalescent COVID-19 samples. T cells, B-cell-depleted T cells, or PBMCs supplied cDNA or gDNA.

In the source study's methods: Scientists estimated how many nucleated cells there were by amplifying reference gene primers. Assay: immunoSEQ multiplex PCR; the TCRdb copy retains only in-frame clones and omits some. From that table come the V and J calls and clone size; the DNA was used to work out D and trimming. The sample records 150,000 to 200,000 clones, 82% being singletons. In germline, CDR1 is MDHEN, CDR2 SYDVKM. The CDR3 is 21 amino acids. The ends were cut back, 1 base at V and 4 bases at J, with 31 bases in the middle. The rearrangement uses TRBV28 and TRBJ1-2, with D hard to call. This clonotype was obtained from a woman between 70 and 85 years old with acute or convalescent COVID-19. The sample taken for sequencing was peripheral blood. CDR3 sequence (DNA): TGTGCCAGCAGTTTATTTAGTGTTGTAACTGGGCATGGTCGCCCTGGCTATGGCTACACCTTC. Its protein product is CASSLFSVVTGHGRPGYGYTF.